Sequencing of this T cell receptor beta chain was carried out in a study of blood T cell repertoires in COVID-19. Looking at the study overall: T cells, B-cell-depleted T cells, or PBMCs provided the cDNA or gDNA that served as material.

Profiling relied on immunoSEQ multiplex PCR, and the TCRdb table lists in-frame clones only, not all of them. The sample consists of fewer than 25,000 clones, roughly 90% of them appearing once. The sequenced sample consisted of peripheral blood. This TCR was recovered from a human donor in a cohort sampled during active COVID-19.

CDR3 loop: CASTRGRNYGYTF. The CDR3 DNA reads TGTGCCAGCACCCGGGGTCGTAACTATGGCTACACCTTC. This chain joins TRBV6-5 and TRBJ1-2; D remains unclear. The V gene lost 7 bases and the J gene lost 1 base, with 10 bases spanning the gap. Germline CDR1 is MNHEY and CDR2 is SVGAGI. CDR3 length: 13 residues.